Presented here are 21 T cell receptor beta chains from one specimen sequenced in a study of blood T cell repertoires in COVID-19. Sequencing was performed with immunoSEQ multiplex PCR; in TCRdb, only in-frame clones are kept and a portion is missing. The sample lists around 300,000 clones; roughly 89% were seen once. The sequencing sample was made of PBMCs or T cells enriched from blood (not recorded which). These receptors were collected from a middle-aged woman who had recovered from COVID-19.

In its sample, this clone was seen a few times. Sequence at one end of the junction differs from germline and may be a read error. The gene calls are TRBV3-1 (or the pseudogene TRBV3-2) and TRBJ2-1; 11 bases match TRBD2. Germline assignment: CDR1 LGHDT and CDR2 YNNKEL (reference sequence). The CDR3 has 13 amino acids. The CDR3 loop reads CASRDSGGAVRIF. The DNA for the CDR3 is TGTGCCAGCAGGGATAGCGGGGGGGCCGTCCGGATCTTC.

The chain uses TRBV7-8 and TRBJ2-7, with 7 bases lining up with TRBD1. V lost 1 base and J lost 2; bases outside the gene matches: 5. Germline CDR1 reads SGHVS; CDR2 reads FQNEAQ. This CDR3 is 15 amino acids long. The CDR3 sequence is CASSLGGTATYEQYF. The CDR3 DNA is TGTGCCAGCAGCTTAGGGGGGACAGCGACCTACGAGCAGTACTTC. The full variable domain, completed using reference TRBV7-8 and TRBJ2-7, is GAGVSQSPRYKVAKRGQDVALRCDPISGHVSLFWYQQALGQGPEFLTYFQNEAQLDKSGLPSDRFFAERPEGSVSTLKIQRTQQEDSAVYLCASSLGGTATYEQYFGPGTRLTVT.

CDR3 protein: CAHPESGLGTDTQYF. CDR3 DNA sequence: TGTGCCCACCCCGAGTCAGGGTTAGGCACAGATACGCAGTATTTT. V and J are TRBV5-3 and TRBJ2-3; D might be TRBD1 (5 bases). TRBV5-3 has ORF status, its function being uncertain. The CDR3 extends over 15 amino acids. V lost 10 bases and J 1 base, leaving 19 bases between the germline ends.

This clone was found a few times. The V and J genes are TRBV30 and TRBJ2-3; tentatively, D is TRBD2 (5 bases). V was trimmed by 3 bases and J by 2 bases, leaving 15 bases between them. The germline gives CDR1 GTSNPN, CDR2 SVGIG (reference sequence). The CDR3 has 15 amino acids. This CDR3 is CAWSAVSGYTDTQYF. DNA for the CDR3: TGTGCCTGGAGCGCCGTCAGCGGTTACACAGATACGCAGTATTTT.

The chain uses TRBV11-2 and TRBJ2-7, with TRBD2 matching over 9 bases. The CDR3 runs 15 residues. Germline V gene sequence: CDR1 SGHAT, CDR2 FQNNGV. V dropped 1 base and J dropped 5; count of bases not matched to a gene: 6. The CDR3, as DNA: TGTGCCAGCAGCTTAGGGGTCGGACTAGCGAACGAGCAGTACTTC. As protein: CASSLGVGLANEQYF.

The chain joins TRBV6-2 or TRBV6-3 to TRBJ1-5; D is perhaps TRBD1 (6 bases). The V and J ends lost 2 bases and 0 bases respectively, with 17 bases between them. This CDR3 is 18 amino acids long. The germline V gene encodes CDR1 MNHEY and CDR2 SVGEGT. In DNA, the CDR3 is TGTGCCAGCAGTTACCTTAATATGGGGGCGCCTAGCAATCAGCCCCAGCATTTT. As protein: CASSYLNMGAPSNQPQHF.

The gene calls are TRBV10-3 and TRBJ1-5; no firm D call. CDR3 size: 15 residues. With 2 bases removed from V and 0 bases from J, the gap between germline ends came to 8 bases. Per the germline V gene, CDR1 is ENHRY and CDR2 is SYGVKD. The CDR3 is CAISEGEYSNQPQHF. In DNA form, the CDR3 reads TGTGCCATCAGTGAGGGAGAATATAGCAATCAGCCCCAGCATTTT.

The rearrangement joins TRBV11-2 to TRBJ1-1; 7 bases are a match to TRBD1. The trim removed 5 bases at V and 3 bases at J, leaving 12 bases unmatched. This CDR3 spans 16 amino acids. Germline V lookup: CDR1 SGHAT, CDR2 FQNNGV. The CDR3: CASSPRTGKEDTEAFF. The CDR3 DNA sequence: TGTGCCAGCAGCCCTCGGACAGGTAAAGAGGACACTGAAGCTTTCTTT. The full variable domain, rest sourced from reference TRBV11-2 and TRBJ1-1, is EAGVAQSPRYKIIEKRQSVAFWCNPISGHATLYWYQQILGQGPKLLIQFQNNGVVDDSQLPKDRFSAERLKGVDSTLKIQPAKLEDSAVYLCASSPRTGKEDTEAFFGQGTRLTVV.

The gene calls are TRBV3-1 (or the pseudogene TRBV3-2) and TRBJ1-6, with D perhaps TRBD1 (6 bases). V lost 0 bases and J 10 bases, leaving 13 bases between the germline ends. Germline CDR1 is LGHDT and CDR2 is YNNKEL (reference sequence). The CDR3 covers 15 residues. CDR3 nucleotides: TGTGCCAGCAGCCAAGATGAACAGGGTGCCTCACCCCTCCACTTT. Translating it yields CASSQDEQGASPLHF.

V usage is TRBV19 and J usage is TRBJ1-3, with D hard to call. Between the trimmed V and J ends, which lost 5 bases and 0 bases, there was a span of 11 bases. Germline V gene lookup returns CDR1 LNHDA and CDR2 SQIVND (reference sequence). This CDR3 comprises 15 residues. CDR3 loop: CASSLSGFSGNTIYF. The CDR3 DNA reads as TGTGCCAGTAGTCTCTCAGGATTCTCTGGAAACACCATATATTTT.

This chain uses TRBV19 with TRBJ2-1; possible D gene TRBD1, 5 bases. The CDR3 runs 13 residues. Trimming removed 3 bases at V and 7 bases at J, with 10 bases between. Germline CDR1 and CDR2: LNHDA and SQIVND (reference sequence). The CDR3 protein is CASSIRAPNEQFF. As DNA, the CDR3 is TGTGCCAGTAGTATCAGGGCGCCAAATGAGCAGTTCTTC.

A single count supports this clone. The chain uses TRBV12-3 or TRBV12-4 and TRBJ1-5; D uncertain. The CDR3 is 13 residues long. The V and J ends lost 3 bases and 6 bases respectively, with 9 bases between them. The CDR3 here is CASSLPGIQPQHF. CDR3 sequence (DNA): TGTGCCAGCAGTTTGCCAGGAATTCAGCCCCAGCATTTT.

This chain links TRBV19 with TRBJ1-4; no definite D call. V was pared by 5 bases and J by 5 bases, with 12 bases between. In germline, CDR1 is LNHDA, CDR2 SQIVND (reference sequence). The CDR3 runs to 14 residues. CDR3 sequence (DNA): TGTGCCAGTAGTCCTCAGGACTCAAATGAAAAACTGTTTTTT. As protein: CASSPQDSNEKLFF.

The V and J genes are TRBV5-1 and TRBJ2-7; 7 positions match TRBD1. The V segment lost 4 bases and the J segment 2 bases; nucleotides outside the gene matches: 6. The CDR3 totals 14 residues. From germline, CDR1 is SGHRS and CDR2 YFSETQ. CDR3 protein: CASSNWTGPYEQYF. CDR3 nucleotide sequence: TGCGCCAGCAGCAACTGGACAGGTCCCTACGAGCAGTACTTC.

V usage is TRBV25-1 and J usage is TRBJ1-1; 7 bases are a match to TRBD1. The germline V gene has CDR1 MGHDK and CDR2 SYGVNS. The CDR3 has 13 amino acids. J was trimmed by 1 base and V by 8 bases; bases with no gene match: 4. The CDR3 DNA is TGTGCCAGCCAGGGACAGCCGAACACTGAAGCTTTCTTT. Protein: CASQGQPNTEAFF.

A word on this clone: In the same sample, other DNA sequences code for this CDR3. V gene TRBV2 combines with J gene TRBJ1-3; D possibly corresponds to TRBD1 (6 bases). From germline, CDR1 is SNHLY and CDR2 FYNNEI. The CDR3 consists of 14 residues. Trimming took off 4 bases at V and 0 bases at J, with 7 bases between the two ends. The CDR3, as DNA: TGTGCCAGCAGTGGACAGGTCTCTGGAAACACCATATATTTT. This translates into CASSGQVSGNTIYF.

The chain recombines TRBV27 with TRBJ2-5; no definite D call. Germline-derived CDR1 and CDR2 are MNHEY and SMNVEV (reference sequence). There are 13 residues in the CDR3. V dropped 6 bases and J dropped 0 bases, with 8 bases sitting between them. The CDR3, as DNA: TGTGCCAGCAGATTCCGGTACCAAGAGACCCAGTACTTC. Translating gives CASRFRYQETQYF.

In the case of this clone: Other DNA sequences in this sample translate to the same CDR3. This chain connects TRBV6-5 to TRBJ1-5; D gene uncertain. Germline assignment: CDR1 MNHEY and CDR2 SVGAGI. CDR3 size: 12 residues. The V end lost 6 bases, the J end lost 5 bases, and 8 bases lay between the germline ends. The CDR3 coding sequence is TGTGCCAGCAGAGGCGGAGATCAGCCCCAGCATTTT. Encoded protein: CASRGGDQPQHF.

This clone appeared a few times. The chain combines TRBV7-9 with TRBJ1-1; D might be TRBD1 (5 bases). V was clipped by 3 bases and J by 4 bases, with 12 bases between them. This CDR3 is 14 amino acids long. The germline V gene has CDR1 SEHNR and CDR2 FQNEAQ (reference sequence). The CDR3 DNA is TGTGCCAGCAGCTTTTTCAGGGAGGGCACTGAAGCTTTCTTT. Its translation is CASSFFREGTEAFF.

This chain uses TRBV19 with TRBJ2-2; 7 nucleotides align to TRBD2. The V and J ends lost 8 bases and 0 bases, in that order; junction bases with no gene match: 9. Germline lookup yields CDR1 LNHDA and CDR2 SQIVND (reference sequence). The CDR3 has 16 residues. CDR3 in DNA: TGTGCCAGTTCGAGAGCGGGGATAGCGAACACCGGGGAGCTGTTTTTT. Translating it yields CASSRAGIANTGELFF.

The chain recombines TRBV7-9 with TRBJ1-1; D is unresolved. Trimming cost V 3 bases and J 1 base, with 15 bases left between them. The CDR3 is 16 amino acids. Germline V CDR1 and CDR2: SEHNR, FQNEAQ (reference sequence). In DNA, the CDR3 is TGTGCCAGCAGCTTTCTAAATTCACCTTCGAACACTGAAGCTTTCTTT. Translated, it gives CASSFLNSPSNTEAFF.